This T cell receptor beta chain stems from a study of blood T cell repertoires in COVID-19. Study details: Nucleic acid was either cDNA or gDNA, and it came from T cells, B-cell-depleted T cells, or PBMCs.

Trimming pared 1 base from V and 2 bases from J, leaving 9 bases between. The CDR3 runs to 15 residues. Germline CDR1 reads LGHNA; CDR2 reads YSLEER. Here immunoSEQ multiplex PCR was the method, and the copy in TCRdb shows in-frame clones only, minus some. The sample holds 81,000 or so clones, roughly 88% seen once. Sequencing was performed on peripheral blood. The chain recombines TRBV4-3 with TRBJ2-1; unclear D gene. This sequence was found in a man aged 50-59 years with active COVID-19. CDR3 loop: CASSQGPATYNEQFF. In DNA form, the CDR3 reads TGCGCCAGCAGCCAAGGTCCTGCGACCTACAATGAGCAGTTCTTC.